This T cell receptor beta chain was identified in a study of blood T cell repertoires in COVID-19. Study-wide context: Acute and convalescent COVID-19 specimens originated in the United States, Italy and Spain.

Trimming cost V 0 bases and J 7 bases, with 14 bases left between them. CDR3 size: 15 residues. Germline CDR1 reads SGHKS; CDR2 reads YYEKEE (reference sequence). Authors' processing steps: The authors estimated nucleated cell counts from reference gene primer amplification. TCRdb keeps only in-frame clones here, not all; method: immunoSEQ multiplex PCR. V, J and clone size reflect that table, while D and trimming were determined from the DNA. The repertoire has roughly 200,000 clones, over 70% of them found once; the top ten carry approximately 7.9%. The clonotype comes from a woman over 75 with acute or convalescent COVID-19. The sample taken for sequencing was peripheral blood. The chain couples TRBV5-5 to TRBJ1-5; possibly TRBD1 for D (6 bases). The CDR3: CASSLEGERGQPQHF. The CDR3 DNA reads as TGTGCCAGCAGCTTGGAGGGGGAGAGGGGACAGCCCCAGCATTTT.